The next 14 T cell receptor beta chains were all read from a single sample in a study of T cells in narcolepsy. The data were produced by immunoSEQ multiplex PCR, yet TCRdb's version contains in-frame clones alone and is incomplete. The sample holds under 40,000 clones, 83% seen once. Sample: memory (CD45RA-) CD4+ T cells from blood. All receptors derive from a human donor in good health.

V gene TRBV28 combines with J gene TRBJ1-3; D possibly corresponds to TRBD1 (5 bases). CDR1 MDHEN and CDR2 SYDVKM come from the germline V gene. The CDR3 contains 13 residues. V shed 4 bases and J shed 7 bases, with 11 bases lying between them. For the CDR3, the DNA is TGTGCCAGCAGTTCCCCAGGGCGCAACACCATATATTTT. Its translation: CASSSPGRNTIYF.

V is TRBV15 and J is TRBJ1-2; TRBD1 aligns across 8 bases. After removal of 5 bases from V and 8 bases from J, the junction contained 13 bases not matched to a gene. Germline CDR1 LNHNV, CDR2 YYDKDF (reference sequence). The CDR3 has 15 amino acids. The CDR3 region is CATSPRTGHGGGYTF. The DNA of the CDR3 is TGTGCCACCAGCCCCAGGACAGGGCACGGAGGGGGCTACACCTTC.

This chain joins TRBV6-5 and TRBJ2-7, with TRBD1 matching 9 bases. Germline V gives CDR1 MNHEY, CDR2 SVGAGI. The CDR3 contains 13 residues. V lost 6 bases, J lost 3 bases, and 3 bases stayed unmatched. As DNA, the CDR3 is TGTGCCAGCAGGGGGACAGGGAACTACGAGCAGTACTTC. This codes for CASRGTGNYEQYF.

CDR3 sequence: CASSLGYKREQYF. CDR3 coding DNA: TGTGCCAGCAGTTTAGGGTATAAGCGCGAGCAGTACTTC. V is TRBV6-5 and J is TRBJ2-7; D not resolved. Trimming took off 4 bases at V and 6 bases at J, with 13 bases between the two ends. CDR1 and CDR2 (germline): MNHEY, SVGAGI. The CDR3 spans 13 residues.

The chain employs TRBV6-1 and TRBJ2-7, with 8 bases fitting TRBD1. V lost 5 bases to trimming and J lost 5 bases; unmatched junction nucleotides: 11. Germline values: CDR1 MNHNS, CDR2 SASEGT. The CDR3 runs 15 residues. CDR3 sequence (DNA): TGTGCCAGCAGTTTTGGGACAGGAATAATCCACGAGCAGTACTTC. Translated, it gives CASSFGTGIIHEQYF.

Regarding this clone: One junction end disagrees with the germline gene, perhaps due to a read error. Additional DNA sequences in this sample encode the identical CDR3. This rearrangement joins TRBV28 to TRBJ1-3, with 9 bases matching TRBD1. Germline CDR1 is MDHEN and CDR2 is SYDVKM. CDR3 length: 16 residues. CDR3 DNA sequence: TGTGCTAGCAGCTCCTCCAACAGGGGGCGAGGAAACACCATATATTTT. As protein: CASSSSNRGRGNTIYF. The full variable domain, rest sourced from reference TRBV28 and TRBJ1-3, is DVKVTQSSRYLVKRTGEKVFLECVQDMDHENMFWYRQDPGLGLRLIYFSYDVKMKEKGDIPEGYSVSREKKERFSLILESASTNQTSMYLCASSSSNRGRGNTIYFGEGSWLTVV.

CDR3 region: CASGPDRNNQPQHF. CDR3 bases: TGTGCTAGTGGTCCCGACAGAAACAATCAGCCCCAGCATTTT. The chain recombines TRBV12-5 with TRBJ1-5, with a weak D call TRBD1 (5 bases). The CDR3 extends over 14 amino acids. Trimming stripped 5 bases from V and 3 bases from J, with 11 bases between. From germline, CDR1 is LGHNT and CDR2 FRNRAP.

Regarding this clone: The same CDR3 is also encoded by other DNA sequences in this sample. This chain joins TRBV6-5 and TRBJ2-1, with D unclear. V lost 0 bases, J lost 6 bases, and 0 bases lay in between. CDR1 and CDR2 (germline): MNHEY, SVGAGI. The length of the CDR3 is 11 residues. CDR3 sequence reads: CASSYSNEQFF. The CDR3 DNA is TGTGCCAGCAGTTACTCCAATGAGCAGTTCTTC.

The chain combines TRBV6-5 with TRBJ1-4, with D unclear. V lost 1 base, J lost 7 bases, and 7 bases lay in between. The CDR3 totals 13 residues. The V gene's germline CDR1 is MNHEY and CDR2 SVGAGI. Here the CDR3 DNA reads TGTGCCAGCAGTTACTACAGCCTTGAAAAACTGTTTTTT. Encoded protein: CASSYYSLEKLFF.

The J gene is TRBJ1-5, the V gene TRBV28, with 8 bases that match TRBD1. Germline lookup yields CDR1 MDHEN and CDR2 SYDVKM. V was pared by 5 bases and J by 3 bases, with 12 bases of the junction left unmatched. The CDR3 loop spans 17 amino acids. Here the CDR3 reads CASSTDRADIPNQPQHF. Written as DNA, the CDR3 is TGTGCCAGCAGTACGGACAGGGCAGACATCCCCAATCAGCCCCAGCATTTT.

The V and J genes are TRBV19 and TRBJ2-1, with 11 bases matching TRBD2. CDR3 length: 16 residues. Germline V lookup: CDR1 LNHDA, CDR2 SQIVND (reference sequence). Losses at the gene ends were 10 bases for V and 2 bases for J; bases not matched to a gene: 10. DNA of the CDR3: TGTGCCACCCAGAATAGCGGGGGGGCGGCCTACAATGAGCAGTTCTTC. It translates to CATQNSGGAAYNEQFF.

In this sample, this clone turned up once. The chain employs TRBV28 and TRBJ2-7, with 7 nucleotides matching TRBD2. The CDR3 is 14 amino acids. V shed 5 bases and J 6 bases; nucleotides not matched to a gene: 10. Germline V gives CDR1 MDHEN, CDR2 SYDVKM. CDR3 residues: CASSRAGSRGEQYV. The CDR3 nucleotides read TGTGCCAGCAGTAGAGCGGGGTCGCGAGGCGAGCAGTACGTC.

The rearrangement uses TRBV7-2 and TRBJ2-4, with 7 positions matching TRBD1. CDR1 is SGHTA and CDR2 is FQGNSA in the germline V gene. The V gene end was trimmed by 4 bases and the J gene end by 9 bases; junction bases not matched to a gene: 9. The CDR3 spans 14 residues. The CDR3 nucleotides read TGTGCCAGCAGCTCCCGTAGACAGGGTAGCATTCAGTACTTC. Residues: CASSSRRQGSIQYF.

About this clone: One junction end does not reproduce the germline sequence, and a read error may be involved. This chain joins TRBV10-3 and TRBJ2-5, with TRBD2 matching over 7 bases. Germline CDR1 ENHRY, CDR2 SYGVKD. The length of the CDR3 is 16 residues. The CDR3 bases are TGTGCCATCAGTGGGGCCGGAGCGGGGACTCAAGGGACCCAGTACTTC. Protein product: CAISGAGAGTQGTQYF.